This TCR beta chain came from a study of CD8 T cells in Susac syndrome. Trimming at V came to 7 bases and at J to 4 bases, leaving 2 bases not matched to a gene. This CDR3 region has 13 residues. Looked up from germline, CDR1 is LGHDT and CDR2 is YNNKEL (reference sequence). With random hexamers, 0.5 to 1 ug RNA was reverse transcribed. TCRdb analysed the immunoSEQ multiplex PCR reads with MiXCR anew, one entry per CDR3 protein. The sample records over 150,000 distinct CDR3 sequences, approximately 93% being singletons. Sequenced: CD4+ T cells from PBMCs. This chain joins TRBV3-1 and TRBJ2-5, with TRBD2 identical over 11 bases. The sequence came from a human donor with multiple sclerosis. In DNA, the CDR3 is TGTGCCAGCATGCTAGCGGGAGGAGAGACCCAGTACTTC. It codes for CASMLAGGETQYF.